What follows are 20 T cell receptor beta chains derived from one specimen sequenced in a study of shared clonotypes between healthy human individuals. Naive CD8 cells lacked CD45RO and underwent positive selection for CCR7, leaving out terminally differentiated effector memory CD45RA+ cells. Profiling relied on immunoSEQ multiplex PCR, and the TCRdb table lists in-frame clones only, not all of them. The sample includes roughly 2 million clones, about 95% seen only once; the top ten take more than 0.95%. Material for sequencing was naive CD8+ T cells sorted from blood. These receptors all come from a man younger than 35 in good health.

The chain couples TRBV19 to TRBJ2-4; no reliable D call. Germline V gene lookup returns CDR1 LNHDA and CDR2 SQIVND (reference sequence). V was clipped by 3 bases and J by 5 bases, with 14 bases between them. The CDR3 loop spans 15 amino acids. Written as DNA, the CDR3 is TGTGCCAGTAGTATCTCGCCCAACCTCCAAAACATTCAGTACTTC. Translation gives CASSISPNLQNIQYF.

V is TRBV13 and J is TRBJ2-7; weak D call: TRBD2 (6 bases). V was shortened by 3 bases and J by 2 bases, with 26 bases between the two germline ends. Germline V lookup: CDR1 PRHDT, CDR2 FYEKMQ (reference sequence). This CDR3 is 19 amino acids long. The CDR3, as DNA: TGTGCCAGCAGCTTCGCCCCTACCCGTACGGGACTCTTAACCTACGAGCAGTACTTC. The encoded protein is CASSFAPTRTGLLTYEQYF.

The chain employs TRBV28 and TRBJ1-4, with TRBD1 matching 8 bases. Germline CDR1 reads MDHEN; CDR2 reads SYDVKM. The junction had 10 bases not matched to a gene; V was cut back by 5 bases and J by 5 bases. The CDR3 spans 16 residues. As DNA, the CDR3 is TGTGCCAGCAGTGTAGGACAGGGTATCGTAAATGAAAAACTGTTTTTT. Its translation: CASSVGQGIVNEKLFF.

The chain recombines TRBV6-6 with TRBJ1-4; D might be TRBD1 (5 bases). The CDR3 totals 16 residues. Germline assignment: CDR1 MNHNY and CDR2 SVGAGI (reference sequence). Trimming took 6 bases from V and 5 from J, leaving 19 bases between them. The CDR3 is CASSPTGPWGNEKLFF. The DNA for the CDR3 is TGTGCCAGCAGCCCTACCGGGCCATGGGGGAATGAAAAACTGTTTTTT.

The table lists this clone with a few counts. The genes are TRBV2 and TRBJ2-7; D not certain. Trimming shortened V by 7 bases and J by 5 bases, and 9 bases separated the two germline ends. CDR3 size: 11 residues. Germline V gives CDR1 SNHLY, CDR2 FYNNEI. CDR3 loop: CASNPGHEQYF. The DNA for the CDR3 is TGTGCCAGCAACCCCGGGCACGAGCAGTACTTC.

CDR3 coding DNA: TGTGCCAGCAGCTCTATGGAGCACACTGAAGCTTTCTTT. Amino acid sequence: CASSSMEHTEAFF. This chain connects TRBV5-6 to TRBJ1-1; D gene unclear. The CDR3 is made up of 13 amino acids. Germline values: CDR1 SGHDT, CDR2 YYEEEE. V lost 3 bases and J lost 3, with 9 bases in between.

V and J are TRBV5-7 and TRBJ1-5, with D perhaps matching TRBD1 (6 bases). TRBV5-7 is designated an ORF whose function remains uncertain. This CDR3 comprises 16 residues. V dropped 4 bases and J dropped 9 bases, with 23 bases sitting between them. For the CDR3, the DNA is TGTGCCAGCAGCCACGGAGGGGGATCTTCCCCGGGGCCCCAGCATTTT. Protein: CASSHGGGSSPGPQHF.

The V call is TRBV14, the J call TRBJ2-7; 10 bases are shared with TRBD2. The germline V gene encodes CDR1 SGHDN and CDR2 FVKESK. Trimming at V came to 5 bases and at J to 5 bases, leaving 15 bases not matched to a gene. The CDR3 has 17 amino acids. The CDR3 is CASSEAGTSALGDEQYF. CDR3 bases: TGTGCCAGCAGCGAAGCCGGGACTAGCGCGCTAGGGGACGAGCAGTACTTC.

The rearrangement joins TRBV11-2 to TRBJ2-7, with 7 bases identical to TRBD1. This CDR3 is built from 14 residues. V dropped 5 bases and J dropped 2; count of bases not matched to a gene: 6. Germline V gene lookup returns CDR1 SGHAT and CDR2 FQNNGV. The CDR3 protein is CASSRRGTAYEQYF. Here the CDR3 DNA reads TGTGCCAGCAGCCGACGAGGGACAGCCTACGAGCAGTACTTC.

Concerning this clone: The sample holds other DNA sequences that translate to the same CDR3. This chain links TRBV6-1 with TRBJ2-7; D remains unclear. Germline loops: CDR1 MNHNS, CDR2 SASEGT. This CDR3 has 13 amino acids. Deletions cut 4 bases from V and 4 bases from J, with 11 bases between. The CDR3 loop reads CASSASGNYEQYF. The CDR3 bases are TGTGCCAGCAGTGCGTCGGGTAATTACGAGCAGTACTTC.

The CDR3 reads CASSLGSGRDNEQFF. The CDR3 DNA is TGTGCCAGCAGCTTGGGGAGCGGGAGGGACAATGAGCAGTTCTTC. The chain couples TRBV5-4 to TRBJ2-1; 10 bases align to TRBD2. V lost 0 bases, J lost 5 bases, and 2 bases stayed unmatched. Germline loops: CDR1 SGHNT, CDR2 YYREEE (reference sequence). The CDR3 extends over 15 amino acids.

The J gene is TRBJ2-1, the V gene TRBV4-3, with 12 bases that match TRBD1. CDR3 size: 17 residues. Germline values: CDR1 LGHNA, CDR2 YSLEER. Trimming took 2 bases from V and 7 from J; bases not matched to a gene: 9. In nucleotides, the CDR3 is TGCGCCAGCAGCCAATCCCGGTGGGACAGGGGGCGGAATGAGCAGTTCTTC. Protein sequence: CASSQSRWDRGRNEQFF.

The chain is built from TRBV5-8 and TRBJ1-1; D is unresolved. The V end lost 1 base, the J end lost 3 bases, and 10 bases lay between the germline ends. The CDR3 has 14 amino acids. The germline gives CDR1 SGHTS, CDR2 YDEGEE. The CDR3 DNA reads TGTGCCAGCAGCTTGTATCGGGTTTACACTGAAGCTTTCTTT. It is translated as CASSLYRVYTEAFF.

CDR3: CASSQGVDKSYEQYF. DNA for the CDR3: TGCGCCAGCAGCCAGGGGGTGGACAAGTCCTACGAGCAGTACTTC. The chain couples TRBV4-3 to TRBJ2-7, with D possibly called TRBD1 or TRBD2 (5 bases each). V lost 3 bases, J lost 1 base, and 13 bases lay in between. This CDR3 is 15 amino acids long. From germline, CDR1 is LGHNA and CDR2 YSLEER.

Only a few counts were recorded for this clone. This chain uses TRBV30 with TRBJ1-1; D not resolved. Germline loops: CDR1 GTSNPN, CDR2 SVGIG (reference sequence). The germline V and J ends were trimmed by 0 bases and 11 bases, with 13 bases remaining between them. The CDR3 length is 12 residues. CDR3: CAWSVSSGLAFF. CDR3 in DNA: TGTGCCTGGAGTGTAAGCAGCGGCTTGGCTTTCTTT.

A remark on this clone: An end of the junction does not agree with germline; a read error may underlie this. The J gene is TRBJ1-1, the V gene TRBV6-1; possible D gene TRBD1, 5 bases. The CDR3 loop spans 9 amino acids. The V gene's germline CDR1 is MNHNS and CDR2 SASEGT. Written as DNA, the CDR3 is TGTGCCAGCAGTGAAGAGGGGCAGTTT. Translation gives CASSEEGQF.

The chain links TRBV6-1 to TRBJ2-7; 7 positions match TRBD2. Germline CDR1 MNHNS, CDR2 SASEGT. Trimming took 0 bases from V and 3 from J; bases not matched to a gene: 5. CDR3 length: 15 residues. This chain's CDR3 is CASSEAWGGDYEQYF. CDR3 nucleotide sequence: TGTGCCAGCAGTGAAGCGTGGGGAGGGGACTACGAGCAGTACTTC.

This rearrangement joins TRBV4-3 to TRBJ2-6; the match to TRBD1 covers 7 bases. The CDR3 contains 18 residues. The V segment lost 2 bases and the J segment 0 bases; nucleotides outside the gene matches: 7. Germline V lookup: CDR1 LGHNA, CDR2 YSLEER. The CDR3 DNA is TGCGCCAGCAGCCAATGGACAGGTCGCGACTCTGGGGCCAACGTCCTGACTTTC. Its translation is CASSQWTGRDSGANVLTF.

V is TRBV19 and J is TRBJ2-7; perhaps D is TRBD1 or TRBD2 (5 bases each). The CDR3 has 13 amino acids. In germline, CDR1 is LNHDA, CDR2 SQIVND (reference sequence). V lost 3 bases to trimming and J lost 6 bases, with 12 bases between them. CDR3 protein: CASSIGHLAEQYF. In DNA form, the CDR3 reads TGTGCCAGTAGTATTGGACACCTAGCCGAGCAGTACTTC. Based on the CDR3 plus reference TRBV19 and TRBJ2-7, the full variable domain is DGGITQSPKYLFRKEGQNVTLSCEQNLNHDAMYWYRQDPGQGLRLIYYSQIVNDFQKGDIAEGYSVSREKKESFPLTVTSAQKNPTAFYLCASSIGHLAEQYFGPGTRLTVT.

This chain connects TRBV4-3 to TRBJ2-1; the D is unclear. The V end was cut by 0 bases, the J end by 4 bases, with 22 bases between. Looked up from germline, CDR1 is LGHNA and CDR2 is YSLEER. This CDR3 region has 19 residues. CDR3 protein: CASSQDLDPPATSYNEQFF. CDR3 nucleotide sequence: TGCGCCAGCAGCCAAGATCTCGACCCCCCGGCAACCTCTTACAATGAGCAGTTCTTC.